Listed below are T cell receptor beta chains from one sample, sequenced in a study of control samples from healthy donors and cancer patients. Sequenced by immunoSEQ multiplex PCR; TCRdb stores in-frame clones only, minus some. The profile shows tens of thousands of clones, nearly 90% of them singletons. Material: PBMCs. These receptors came from a man aged 60 to 69 with colorectal cancer. Each CDR3 is given with its conserved first and last residue. Each record gives: CDR3 length, D gene, V gene, clone size, J gene, CDR3 DNA, CDR3 protein. The D gene is left open where the match is weak. The size of a clone is reported for some rows only, either as once, few or many, or as a class for expanded clones.

14	TRBD2	TRBV29-1	.	TRBJ2-1	TGCAGCGTTGATAGCGGGGGGGCCTGGGATGAGCAGTTCTTC	CSVDSGGAWDEQFF
18	TRBD2	TRBV28	few	TRBJ2-1	TGTGCCAGCAGTTTTCCCCGGACTAGCGGCTCCACCTACAATGAGCAGTTCTTC	CASSFPRTSGSTYNEQFF
14	TRBD1	TRBV7-9	.	TRBJ1-2	TGTGCCAGCAGCTTTGGACAGGAAACCTATGGCTACACCTTC	CASSFGQETYGYTF
18	TRBD1	TRBV19	.	TRBJ2-6	TGTGCCAGTAGTTCCCTCCGACAGGGAGCTTCTGGGGCCAACGTCCTGACTTTC	CASSSLRQGASGANVLTF
15	.	TRBV20-1	.	TRBJ1-1	TGCAGTGCTAGTCCTCGCCCGGGGGCGAACACTGAAGCTTTCTTT	CSASPRPGANTEAFF
15	.	TRBV4-1	.	TRBJ1-2	TGCGCCAGCAGCCACCAACAGGGTGCTGGCTATGGCTACACCTTC	CASSHQQGAGYGYTF
15	.	TRBV6-5	.	TRBJ2-5	TGTGCCAGCAGTCCCCCCGGGGCGCCCCAAGAGACCCAGTACTTC	CASSPPGAPQETQYF
15	.	TRBV5-5	.	TRBJ2-5	TGTGCCAGCAGCTTGGTGGCCGGCCCTGGGGAGACCCAGTACTTC	CASSLVAGPGETQYF
15	.	TRBV14	.	TRBJ1-2	TGTGCCAGCAGCCGGCCAGACGAATCCCCCTATGGCTACACCTTC	CASSRPDESPYGYTF
14	TRBD1	TRBV4-1	.	TRBJ1-4	TGCGCCAGCAGCCCAAGGACAGGCGGGGAAAAACTGTTTTTT	CASSPRTGGEKLFF
14	.	TRBV5-6	.	TRBJ1-2	TGTGCCAGCAGCCTGCTAGGGGATCTAGCGGGCTACACCTTC	CASSLLGDLAGYTF
16	TRBD1	TRBV6-6	.	TRBJ2-2	TGTGCCAGCAGTCCCCGCCGGGACAGGGATACCGGGGAGCTGTTTTTT	CASSPRRDRDTGELFF
15	.	TRBV7-2	.	TRBJ2-7	TGTGCCAGCAGCTTTAACCTCTACAGCTCCTACGAGCAGTACTTC	CASSFNLYSSYEQYF
13	.	TRBV10-3	.	TRBJ2-7	TGTGCCATCAGTGGGGTCACGACCTACGAGCAGTACTTC	CAISGVTTYEQYF
12	.	TRBV27	.	TRBJ2-2	TGTGCCAGCAGTTTCCTGACCGGGGAGCTGTTTTTT	CASSFLTGELFF
20	TRBD1	TRBV19	.	TRBJ1-2	TGTGCCAGTAGTCCTAGAGGGGGGACAGCCCAAAGACTTACTAACTATGGCTACACCTTC	CASSPRGGTAQRLTNYGYTF
11	.	TRBV2	.	TRBJ1-1	TGTGCCAGCAGGGAGGGCACTGAAGCTTTCTTT	CASREGTEAFF
13	.	TRBV6-5	.	TRBJ1-1	TGTGCCAGCAGTTACGAGGCGAACACTGAAGCTTTCTTT	CASSYEANTEAFF
14	.	TRBV27	.	TRBJ1-1	TGTGCCAGCAGTTTTCACCACAAGAACACTGAAGCTTTCTTT	CASSFHHKNTEAFF
14	TRBD1	TRBV6-5	once	TRBJ1-2	TGTGCCAGTTCGGGATACCAGGGGGCGGAAGGCTACACCTTC	CASSGYQGAEGYTF
15	TRBD1	TRBV6-6	.	TRBJ2-2	TGTGCCAGCAGTCCCCGACAGGGGGCCTCCGGGGAGCTGTTTTTT	CASSPRQGASGELFF
15	.	TRBV5-5	.	TRBJ1-1	TGTGCCAGCAGCTTATTGGAGGCGGGATGGACTGAAGCTTTCTTT	CASSLLEAGWTEAFF